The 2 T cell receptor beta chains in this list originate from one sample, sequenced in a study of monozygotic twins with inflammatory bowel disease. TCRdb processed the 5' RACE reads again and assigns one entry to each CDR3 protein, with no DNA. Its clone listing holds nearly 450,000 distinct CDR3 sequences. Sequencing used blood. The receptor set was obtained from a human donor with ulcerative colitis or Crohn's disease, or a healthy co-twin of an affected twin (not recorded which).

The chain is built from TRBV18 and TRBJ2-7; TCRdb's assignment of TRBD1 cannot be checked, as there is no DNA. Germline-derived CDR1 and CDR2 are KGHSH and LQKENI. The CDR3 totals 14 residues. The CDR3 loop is CASSLDTDSYEQYF.

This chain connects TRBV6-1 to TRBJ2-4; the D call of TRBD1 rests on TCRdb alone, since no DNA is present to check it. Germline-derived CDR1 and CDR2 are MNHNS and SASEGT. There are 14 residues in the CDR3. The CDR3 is CASQAGTGNYIQYF.